This TCR beta chain was found in a study of response to subunit inactivated influenza vaccine. TCRdb redid the calling of the RT-PCR reads with MiXCR, one entry per CDR3 protein. The profile shows 600,000 to 850,000 distinct CDR3 sequences, 14% of them singletons. The CDR3 extends over 18 amino acids. Looked up from germline, CDR1 is MNHNS and CDR2 is SASEGT. V shed 6 bases, J shed 1 base, and the junction held 13 bases outside the gene matches. This rearrangement joins TRBV6-1 to TRBJ2-3, with 10 bases that match TRBD2. The specimen was PBMCs from blood, collected about 14 days before vaccination. This clonotype was obtained from a man in his forties or fifties who received an inactivated influenza vaccine. In DNA, the CDR3 is TGTGCCAGCAGCCCCGGGACTAGCGTAAACCCCCGCACAGATACGCAGTATTTT. Amino acids: CASSPGTSVNPRTDTQYF.